This TCR beta chain was captured in a study of T cell repertoires in cytomegalovirus infection. Overall study context: Selected CMV epitopes included recently identified HLA-C-restricted ones as well as well-studied HLA-B-restricted ones. Both a matching HLA type and CMV infection were indicated by public TCR beta signatures.

MiXCR, run by TCRdb on the reads, gives a single entry per CDR3 protein. The sample contains about 70,000 distinct CDR3 sequences, 20% to 25% of which appear only once. In the case of this clonotype: No antigen is known for it.

The CDR3 totals 12 residues. Trimming stripped 5 bases from V and 0 bases from J, with 6 bases between. Germline V gene lookup returns CDR1 DFQATT and CDR2 SNEGSKA (reference sequence). Study results and caveats: The study found HLA-C-restricted CMV-specific TCR beta clonotypes dominating the ex vivo response.

Source: CD8+ T cells from cultured PBMCs, taken from culture after CMV antigen stimulation. This receptor was taken from a human donor in good health (CMV status not recorded). Some clones in this sample may be carry-over from other donors' samples. The V and J genes are TRBV20-1 and TRBJ2-3, with D uncertain. CDR3 in amino acids: CSAEPSTDTQYF. CDR3 DNA sequence: TGCAGTGCTGAACCTAGCACAGATACGCAGTATTTT.